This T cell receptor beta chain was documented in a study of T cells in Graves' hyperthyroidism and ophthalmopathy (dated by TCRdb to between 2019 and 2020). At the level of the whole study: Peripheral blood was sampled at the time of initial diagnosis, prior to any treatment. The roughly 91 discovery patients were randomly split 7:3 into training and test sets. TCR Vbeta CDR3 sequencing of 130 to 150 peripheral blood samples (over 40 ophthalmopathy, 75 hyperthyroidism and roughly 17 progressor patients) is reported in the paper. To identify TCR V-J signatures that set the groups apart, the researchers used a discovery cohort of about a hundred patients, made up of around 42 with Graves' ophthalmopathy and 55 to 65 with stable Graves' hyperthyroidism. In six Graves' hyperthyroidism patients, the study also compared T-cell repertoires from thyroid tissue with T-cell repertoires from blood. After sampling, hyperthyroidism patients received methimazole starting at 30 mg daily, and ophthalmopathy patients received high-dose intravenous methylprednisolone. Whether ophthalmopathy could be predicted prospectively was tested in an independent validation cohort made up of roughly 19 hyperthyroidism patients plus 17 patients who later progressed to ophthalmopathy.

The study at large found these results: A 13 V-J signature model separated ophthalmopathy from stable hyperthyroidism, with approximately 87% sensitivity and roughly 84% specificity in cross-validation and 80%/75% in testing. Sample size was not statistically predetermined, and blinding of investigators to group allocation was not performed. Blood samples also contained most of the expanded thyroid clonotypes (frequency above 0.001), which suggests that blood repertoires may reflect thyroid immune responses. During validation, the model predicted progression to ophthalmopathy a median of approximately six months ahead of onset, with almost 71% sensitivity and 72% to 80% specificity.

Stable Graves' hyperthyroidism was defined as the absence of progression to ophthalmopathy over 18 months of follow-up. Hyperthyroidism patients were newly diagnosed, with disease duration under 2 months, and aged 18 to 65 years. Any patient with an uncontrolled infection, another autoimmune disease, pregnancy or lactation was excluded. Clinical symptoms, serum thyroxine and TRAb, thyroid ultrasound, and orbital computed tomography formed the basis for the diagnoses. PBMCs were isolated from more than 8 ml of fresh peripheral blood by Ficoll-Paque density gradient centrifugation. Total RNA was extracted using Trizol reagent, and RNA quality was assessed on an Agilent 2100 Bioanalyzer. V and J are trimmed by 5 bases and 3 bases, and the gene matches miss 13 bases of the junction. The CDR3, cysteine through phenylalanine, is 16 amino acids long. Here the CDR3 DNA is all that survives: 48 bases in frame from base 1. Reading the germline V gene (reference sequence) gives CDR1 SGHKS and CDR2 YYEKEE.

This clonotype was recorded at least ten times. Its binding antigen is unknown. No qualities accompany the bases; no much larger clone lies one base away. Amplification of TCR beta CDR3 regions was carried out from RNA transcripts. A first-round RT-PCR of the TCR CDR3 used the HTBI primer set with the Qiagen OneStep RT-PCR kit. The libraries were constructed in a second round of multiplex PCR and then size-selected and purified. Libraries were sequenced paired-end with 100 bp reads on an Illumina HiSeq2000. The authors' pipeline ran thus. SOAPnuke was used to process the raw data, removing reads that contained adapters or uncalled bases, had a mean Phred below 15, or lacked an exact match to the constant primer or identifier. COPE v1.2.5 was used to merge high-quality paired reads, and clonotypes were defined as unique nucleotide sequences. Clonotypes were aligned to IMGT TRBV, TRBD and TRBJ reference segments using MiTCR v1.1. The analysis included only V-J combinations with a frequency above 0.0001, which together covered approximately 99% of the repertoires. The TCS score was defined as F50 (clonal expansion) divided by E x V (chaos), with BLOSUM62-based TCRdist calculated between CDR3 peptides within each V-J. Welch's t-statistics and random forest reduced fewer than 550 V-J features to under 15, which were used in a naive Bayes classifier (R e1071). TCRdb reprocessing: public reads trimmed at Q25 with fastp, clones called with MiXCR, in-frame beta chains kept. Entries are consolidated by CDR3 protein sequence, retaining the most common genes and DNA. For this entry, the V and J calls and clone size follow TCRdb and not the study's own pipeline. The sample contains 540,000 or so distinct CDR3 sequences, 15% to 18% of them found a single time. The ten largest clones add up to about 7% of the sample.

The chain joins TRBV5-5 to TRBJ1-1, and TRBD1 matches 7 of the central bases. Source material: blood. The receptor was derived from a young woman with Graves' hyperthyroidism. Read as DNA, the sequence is TGTGCCAGCAGTTTCAGGGGGGACCCAAGATACACTGAAGCTTTCTTT. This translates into CASSFRGDPRYTEAFF.